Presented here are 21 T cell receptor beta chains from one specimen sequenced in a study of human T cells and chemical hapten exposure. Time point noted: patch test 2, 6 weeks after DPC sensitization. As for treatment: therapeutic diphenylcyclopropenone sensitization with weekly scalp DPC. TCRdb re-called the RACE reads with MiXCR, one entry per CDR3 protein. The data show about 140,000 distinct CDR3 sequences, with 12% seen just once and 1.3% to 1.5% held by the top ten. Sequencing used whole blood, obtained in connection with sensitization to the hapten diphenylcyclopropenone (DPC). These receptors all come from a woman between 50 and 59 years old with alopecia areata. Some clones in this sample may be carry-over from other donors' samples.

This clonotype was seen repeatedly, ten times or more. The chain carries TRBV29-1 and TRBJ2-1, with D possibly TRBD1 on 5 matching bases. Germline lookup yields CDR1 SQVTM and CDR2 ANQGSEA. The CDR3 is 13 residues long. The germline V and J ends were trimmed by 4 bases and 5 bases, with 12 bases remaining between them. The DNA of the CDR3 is TGCAGCGTTGGAGCAGGGCCGGACAATGAGCAGTTCTTC. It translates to CSVGAGPDNEQFF.

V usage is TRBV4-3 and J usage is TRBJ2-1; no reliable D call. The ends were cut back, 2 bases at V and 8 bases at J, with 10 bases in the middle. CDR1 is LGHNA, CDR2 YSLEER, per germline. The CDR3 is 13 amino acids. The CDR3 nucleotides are TGCGCCAGCAGCCAAAGGTCCGGCGATGAGCAGTTCTTC. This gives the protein CASSQRSGDEQFF.

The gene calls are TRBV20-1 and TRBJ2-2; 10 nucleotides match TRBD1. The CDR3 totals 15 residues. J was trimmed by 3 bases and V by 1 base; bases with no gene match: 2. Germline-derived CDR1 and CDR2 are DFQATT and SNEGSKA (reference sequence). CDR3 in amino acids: CSARGGTGDTGELFF. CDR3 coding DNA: TGCAGTGCTAGAGGGGGGACAGGGGACACCGGGGAGCTGTTTTTT.

This chain's CDR3 is CASSQAPGGAHEQYF. The DNA of the CDR3 is TGCGCCAGCAGCCAGGCCCCGGGAGGGGCCCACGAGCAGTACTTC. The chain recombines TRBV4-3 with TRBJ2-7, with 8 positions matching TRBD2. V shed 3 bases, J shed 5 bases, and the junction held 9 bases outside the gene matches. The CDR3 contains 15 residues. Germline V gene sequence: CDR1 LGHNA, CDR2 YSLEER.

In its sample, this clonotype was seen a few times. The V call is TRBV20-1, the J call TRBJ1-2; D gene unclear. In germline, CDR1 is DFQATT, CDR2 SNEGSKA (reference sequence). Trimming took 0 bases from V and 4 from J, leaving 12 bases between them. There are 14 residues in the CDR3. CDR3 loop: CSAREVLSSYGYTF. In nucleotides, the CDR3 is TGCAGTGCTAGAGAGGTCCTCTCTAGCTATGGCTACACCTTC.

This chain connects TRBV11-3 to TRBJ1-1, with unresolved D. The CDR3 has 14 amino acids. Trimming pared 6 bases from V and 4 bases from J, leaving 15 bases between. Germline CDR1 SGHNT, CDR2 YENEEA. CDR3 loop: CASSERAPSTEAFF. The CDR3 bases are TGTGCCAGCAGTGAGAGGGCCCCCAGCACTGAAGCTTTCTTT.

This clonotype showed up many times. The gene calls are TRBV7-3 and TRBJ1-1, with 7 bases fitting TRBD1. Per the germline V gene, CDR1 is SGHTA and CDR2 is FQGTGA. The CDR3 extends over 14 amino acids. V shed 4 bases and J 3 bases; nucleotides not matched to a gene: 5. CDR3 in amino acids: CASSSRGIDTEAFF. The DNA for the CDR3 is TGTGCCAGCAGCTCCAGGGGGATTGACACTGAAGCTTTCTTT. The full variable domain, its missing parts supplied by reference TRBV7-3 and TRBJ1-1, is GAGVSQTPSNKVTEKGKYVELRCDPISGHTALYWYRQSLGQGPEFLIYFQGTGAADDSGLPNDRFFAVRPEGSVSTLKIQRTERGDSAVYLCASSSRGIDTEAFFGQGTRLTVV.

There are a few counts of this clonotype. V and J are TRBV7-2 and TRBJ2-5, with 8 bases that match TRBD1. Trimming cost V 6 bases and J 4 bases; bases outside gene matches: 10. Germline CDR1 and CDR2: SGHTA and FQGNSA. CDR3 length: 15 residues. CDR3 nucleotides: TGTGCCAGCAGACCCCAGGGGGCGGTGGGAGAGACCCAGTACTTC. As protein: CASRPQGAVGETQYF.

This chain's CDR3 is CASSLDGNGANVLTF. The CDR3 nucleotides are TGTGCCAGCAGCTTAGACGGGAACGGGGCCAACGTCCTGACTTTC. The gene calls are TRBV7-8 and TRBJ2-6, with TRBD2 as a possible D gene (5 bases). Between the trimmed V and J ends, which lost 1 base and 4 bases, there was a span of 8 bases. The CDR3 consists of 15 residues. Germline CDR1 and CDR2: SGHVS and FQNEAQ.

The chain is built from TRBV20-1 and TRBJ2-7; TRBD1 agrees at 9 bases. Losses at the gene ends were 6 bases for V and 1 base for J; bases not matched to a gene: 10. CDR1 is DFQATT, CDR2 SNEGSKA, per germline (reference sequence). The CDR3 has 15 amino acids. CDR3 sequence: CSARTGTGYSYEQYF. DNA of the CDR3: TGCAGTGCCCGTACCGGGACAGGGTATTCCTACGAGCAGTACTTC.

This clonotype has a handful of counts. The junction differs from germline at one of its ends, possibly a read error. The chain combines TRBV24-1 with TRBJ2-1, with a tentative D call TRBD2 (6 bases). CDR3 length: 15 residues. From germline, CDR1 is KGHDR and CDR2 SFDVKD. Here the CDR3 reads CATSDSLQGGNGQFF. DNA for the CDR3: TGTGCCACCAGTGATAGTCTTCAGGGAGGCAATGGGCAGTTCTTC.

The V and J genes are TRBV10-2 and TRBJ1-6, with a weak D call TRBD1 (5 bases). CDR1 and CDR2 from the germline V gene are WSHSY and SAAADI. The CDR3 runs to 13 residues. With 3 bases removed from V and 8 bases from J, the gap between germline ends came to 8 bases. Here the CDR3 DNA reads TGCGCCAGCAGTGACGGGGCATATTCACCCCTCCACTTT. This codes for CASSDGAYSPLHF.

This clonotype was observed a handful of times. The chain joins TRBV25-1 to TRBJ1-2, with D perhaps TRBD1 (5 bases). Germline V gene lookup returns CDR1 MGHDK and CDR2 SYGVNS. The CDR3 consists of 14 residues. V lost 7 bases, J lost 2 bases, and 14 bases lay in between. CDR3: CASTPPGTNYGYTF. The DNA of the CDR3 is TGTGCCAGCACCCCACCAGGGACCAACTATGGCTACACCTTC.

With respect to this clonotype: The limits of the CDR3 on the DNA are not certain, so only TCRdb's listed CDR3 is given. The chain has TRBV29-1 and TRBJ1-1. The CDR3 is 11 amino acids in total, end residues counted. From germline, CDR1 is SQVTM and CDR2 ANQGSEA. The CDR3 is CSVGFGTSVFF.

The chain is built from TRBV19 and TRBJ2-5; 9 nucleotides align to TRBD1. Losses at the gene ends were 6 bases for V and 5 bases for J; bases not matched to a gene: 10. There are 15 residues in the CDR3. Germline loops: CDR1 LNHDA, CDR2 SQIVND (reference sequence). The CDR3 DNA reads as TGTGCCAGTAGCAACCGGGACAGGGCGCGGGAGACCCAGTACTTC. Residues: CASSNRDRARETQYF.

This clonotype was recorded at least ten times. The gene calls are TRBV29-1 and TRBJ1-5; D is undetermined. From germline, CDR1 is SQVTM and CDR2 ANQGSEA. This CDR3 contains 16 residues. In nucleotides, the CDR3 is TGCAGTGTCGTGAGAGGGCTCAAAAAAAGCAATCAGCCCCAGCATTTT. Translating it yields CSVVRGLKKSNQPQHF.

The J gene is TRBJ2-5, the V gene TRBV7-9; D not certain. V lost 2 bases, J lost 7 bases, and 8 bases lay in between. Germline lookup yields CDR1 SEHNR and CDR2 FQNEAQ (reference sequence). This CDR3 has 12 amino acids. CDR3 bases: TGTGCCAGCAGCTTAAATTCGGGGACCCAGTACTTC. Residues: CASSLNSGTQYF.

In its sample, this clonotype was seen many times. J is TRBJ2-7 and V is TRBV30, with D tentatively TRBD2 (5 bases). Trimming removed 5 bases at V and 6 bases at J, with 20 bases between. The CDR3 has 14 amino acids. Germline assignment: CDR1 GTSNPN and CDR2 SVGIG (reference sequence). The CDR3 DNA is TGTGCCTGGGGTAAAATATTGACTACCGCCGAGCAGTACTTC. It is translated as CAWGKILTTAEQYF.

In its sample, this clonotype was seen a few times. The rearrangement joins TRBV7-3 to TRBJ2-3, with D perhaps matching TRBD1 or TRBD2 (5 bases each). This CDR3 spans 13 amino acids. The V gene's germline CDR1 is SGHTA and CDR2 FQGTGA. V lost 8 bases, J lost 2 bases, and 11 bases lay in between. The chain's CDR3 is CASARGTTDTQYF. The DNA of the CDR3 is TGTGCCAGCGCCCGGGGCACCACAGATACGCAGTATTTT. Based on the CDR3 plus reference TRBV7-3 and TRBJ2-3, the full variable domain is GAGVSQTPSNKVTEKGKYVELRCDPISGHTALYWYRQSLGQGPEFLIYFQGTGAADDSGLPNDRFFAVRPEGSVSTLKIQRTERGDSAVYLCASARGTTDTQYFGPGTRLTVL.

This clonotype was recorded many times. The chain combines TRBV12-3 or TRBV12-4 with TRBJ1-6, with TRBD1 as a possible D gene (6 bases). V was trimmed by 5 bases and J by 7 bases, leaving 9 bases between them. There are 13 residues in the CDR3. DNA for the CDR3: TGTGCCAGCAGTCTCGGACAGAATTCACCCCTCCACTTT. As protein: CASSLGQNSPLHF.

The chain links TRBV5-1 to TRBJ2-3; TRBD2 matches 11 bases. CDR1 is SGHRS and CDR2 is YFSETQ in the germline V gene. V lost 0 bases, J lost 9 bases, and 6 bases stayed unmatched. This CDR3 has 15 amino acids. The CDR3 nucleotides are TGCGCCAGCAGCTTGGTAGCGGGAGGGCCAGGGACGCAGTATTTT. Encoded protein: CASSLVAGGPGTQYF.